What follows describes a single T cell receptor (beta chain). Its antigen is not known. This entry is derived from a study of response to subunit inactivated influenza vaccine. The study, taken as a whole, reports: Authors suggested each seasonal influenza vaccination recruits few new T cells.

TCRdb itself ran the RT-PCR reads through MiXCR, one entry per CDR3 protein. The table includes about 800,000 distinct CDR3 sequences, about 20% detected once. Looked up from germline, CDR1 is SGHTA and CDR2 is FQGNSA. This CDR3 contains 13 residues. V was clipped by 7 bases and J by 8 bases, with 15 bases between them. This receptor was identified in a man aged 50-59 years who received an inactivated influenza vaccine. The chain recombines TRBV7-2 with TRBJ2-1; a possible D gene is TRBD2 (6 bases). The sample consisted of PBMCs from blood, taken around 5 days after vaccination. DNA for the CDR3: TGTGCCAGCAAGACGGGGGAACGGGATGAGCAGTTCTTC. It specifies CASKTGERDEQFF.